These T cell receptor beta chains were read from a single sample in a study of blood T cell repertoires in COVID-19. Sequencing used immunoSEQ multiplex PCR; TCRdb keeps in-frame clones, though not all of them. The sample contains about 69,000 clones, roughly 80% of which appear only once. Sequenced: peripheral blood. Receptors were obtained from a woman of 80 years or more with acute or convalescent COVID-19. Both conserved end residues are part of each CDR3. A D gene is named only where the DNA matches it firmly. Clone sizes are given selectively: once, few, many, or a class where the clone is expanded.

CDR3 protein: CASSEWTSGGDEQFF
CDR3 DNA: TGCGCCAGCAGTGAGTGGACTAGCGGGGGCGATGAGCAGTTCTTC
clone size: NA
V gene: TRBV10-2
D gene: TRBD2
J gene: TRBJ2-1

CDR3 protein: CASGLERVVNTGELFF
CDR3 DNA: TGTGCTAGTGGTTTGGAGAGGGTTGTGAACACCGGGGAGCTGTTTTTT
clone size: NA
V gene: TRBV12-5
D gene: NA
J gene: TRBJ2-2

CDR3 protein: CASSYSTDSNQPQHF
CDR3 DNA: TGTGCCAGCAGTTACTCGACAGATAGCAATCAGCCCCAGCATTTT
clone size: NA
V gene: TRBV6-5
D gene: NA
J gene: TRBJ1-5

CDR3 protein: CAWSRQTNYGYTF
CDR3 DNA: TGTGCCTGGAGCAGACAGACTAACTATGGCTACACCTTC
clone size: NA
V gene: TRBV30
D gene: NA
J gene: TRBJ1-2

CDR3 protein: CASSSQGYEQYF
CDR3 DNA: TGCGCCAGCAGCTCGCAGGGCTACGAGCAGTACTTC
clone size: NA
V gene: TRBV5-1
D gene: NA
J gene: TRBJ2-7

CDR3 protein: CASSLGAQAGAYEQYF
CDR3 DNA: TGTGCCAGCAGCTTAGGGGCCCAAGCGGGGGCATACGAGCAGTACTTC
clone size: NA
V gene: TRBV7-2
D gene: TRBD2
J gene: TRBJ2-7

CDR3 protein: CASSIRREDQPQHF
CDR3 DNA: TGTGCCAGTAGTATTCGTCGGGAAGATCAGCCCCAGCATTTT
clone size: NA
V gene: TRBV19
D gene: NA
J gene: TRBJ1-5

CDR3 protein: CASSPYRGQVENEQYF
CDR3 DNA: TGTGCCAGCAGCCCATACAGGGGGCAGGTAGAAAACGAGCAGTACTTC
clone size: once
V gene: TRBV7-9
D gene: TRBD1
J gene: TRBJ2-7

CDR3 protein: CASSLWAVSGNTIYF
CDR3 DNA: TGTGCCAGCAGCTTGTGGGCAGTCTCTGGAAACACCATATATTTT
clone size: NA
V gene: TRBV5-4
D gene: NA
J gene: TRBJ1-3

CDR3 protein: CASNPGGVTEAFF
CDR3 DNA: TGTGCCAGCAACCCCGGCGGGGTGACTGAAGCTTTCTTT
clone size: few
V gene: TRBV3-1/TRBV3-2
D gene: NA
J gene: TRBJ1-1

CDR3 protein: CASSPLQGQYTEAFF
CDR3 DNA: TGTGCCAGCTCACCCCTCCAGGGGCAGTACACTGAAGCTTTCTTT
clone size: NA
V gene: TRBV18
D gene: NA
J gene: TRBJ1-1

CDR3 protein: CASSQRETNEKLFF
CDR3 DNA: TGTGCCAGCAGCCAACGGGAGACTAATGAAAAACTGTTTTTT
clone size: NA
V gene: TRBV3-1/TRBV3-2
D gene: NA
J gene: TRBJ1-4

CDR3 protein: CASSSDRGETQYF
CDR3 DNA: TGTGCCAGCAGCTCAGACAGGGGAGAGACCCAGTACTTC
clone size: once
V gene: TRBV7-3
D gene: TRBD1
J gene: TRBJ2-5

CDR3 protein: CASSYGDKTNEKLFF
CDR3 DNA: TGTGCCAGCAGTTACGGGGACAAAACTAATGAAAAACTGTTTTTT
clone size: NA
V gene: TRBV6-5
D gene: NA
J gene: TRBJ1-4

CDR3 protein: CASRKAGTNTGELFF
CDR3 DNA: TGTGCCAGCAGAAAAGCGGGAACGAACACCGGGGAGCTGTTTTTT
clone size: NA
V gene: TRBV6-6
D gene: TRBD2
J gene: TRBJ2-2

CDR3 protein: CASSPARGSRFLDTQYF
CDR3 DNA: TGTGCCAGCAGCCCCGCGAGGGGGTCAAGATTTTTGGATACGCAGTATTTT
clone size: NA
V gene: TRBV11-2
D gene: NA
J gene: TRBJ2-3

CDR3 protein: CAISEGSFSGNTIYF
CDR3 DNA: TGTGCCATCAGTGAAGGGAGTTTCTCTGGAAACACCATATATTTT
clone size: NA
V gene: TRBV10-3
D gene: NA
J gene: TRBJ1-3

CDR3 protein: CASSNGGGDTQYF
CDR3 DNA: TGTGCCAGCAGCAACGGTGGGGGGGATACGCAGTATTTT
clone size: NA
V gene: TRBV7-9
D gene: NA
J gene: TRBJ2-3

CDR3 protein: CASSLAGGFSSYNEQFF
CDR3 DNA: TGTGCCAGCAGCTTAGCGGGGGGTTTCAGCTCCTACAATGAGCAGTTCTTC
clone size: few
V gene: TRBV7-2
D gene: NA
J gene: TRBJ2-1

CDR3 protein: CASSLRQGWGNTIYF
CDR3 DNA: TGTGCCAGCAGCTTGAGACAGGGCTGGGGAAACACCATATATTTT
clone size: NA
V gene: TRBV5-6
D gene: TRBD1
J gene: TRBJ1-3

CDR3 protein: CASSPGLAGGEETQYF
CDR3 DNA: TGCGCCAGCAGCCCTGGACTAGCGGGGGGGGAAGAGACCCAGTACTTC
clone size: NA
V gene: TRBV4-1
D gene: TRBD2
J gene: TRBJ2-5

CDR3 protein: CASSATSGGFLSYNEQFF
CDR3 DNA: TGTGCCAGCAGTGCGACTAGCGGGGGATTCCTCTCCTACAATGAGCAGTTCTTC
clone size: NA
V gene: TRBV2
D gene: TRBD2
J gene: TRBJ2-1

CDR3 protein: CASSLVVAGDGELFF
CDR3 DNA: TGCGCCAGCTCCCTGGTGGTAGCGGGGGACGGGGAGCTGTTTTTT
clone size: once
V gene: TRBV5-1
D gene: TRBD2
J gene: TRBJ2-2

CDR3 protein: CASSLDRLVPRVGYTF
CDR3 DNA: TGTGCCAGCAGCTTAGATCGGCTGGTCCCCCGGGTTGGCTACACCTTC
clone size: NA
V gene: TRBV11-2
D gene: NA
J gene: TRBJ1-2

CDR3 protein: CASSFTPGQGSRNEQFF
CDR3 DNA: TGTGCCAGCAGCTTCACCCCTGGACAGGGGTCGAGGAATGAGCAGTTCTTC
clone size: NA
V gene: TRBV5-4
D gene: TRBD1
J gene: TRBJ2-1